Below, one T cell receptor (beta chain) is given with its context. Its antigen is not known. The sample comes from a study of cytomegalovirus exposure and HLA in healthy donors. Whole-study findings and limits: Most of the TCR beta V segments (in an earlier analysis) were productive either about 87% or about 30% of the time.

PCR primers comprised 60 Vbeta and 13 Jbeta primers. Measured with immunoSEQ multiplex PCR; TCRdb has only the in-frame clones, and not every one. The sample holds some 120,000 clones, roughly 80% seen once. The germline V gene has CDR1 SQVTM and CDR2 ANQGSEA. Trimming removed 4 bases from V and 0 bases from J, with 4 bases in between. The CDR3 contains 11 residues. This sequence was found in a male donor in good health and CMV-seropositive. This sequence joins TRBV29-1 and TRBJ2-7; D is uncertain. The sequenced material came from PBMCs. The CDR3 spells CSVALSYEQYF. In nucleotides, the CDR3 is TGCAGCGTTGCTCTCTCCTACGAGCAGTACTTC.